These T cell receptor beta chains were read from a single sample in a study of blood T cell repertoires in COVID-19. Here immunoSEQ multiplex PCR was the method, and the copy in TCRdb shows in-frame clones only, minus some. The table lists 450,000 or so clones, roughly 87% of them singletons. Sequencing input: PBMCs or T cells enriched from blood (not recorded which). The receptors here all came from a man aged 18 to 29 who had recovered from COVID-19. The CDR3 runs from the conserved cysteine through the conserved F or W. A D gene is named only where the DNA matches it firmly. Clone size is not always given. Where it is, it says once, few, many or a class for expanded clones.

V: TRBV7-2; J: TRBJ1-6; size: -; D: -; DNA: TGTGCCAGCAGCTATATAACAGGGAGGGGATCACCCCTCCACTTT; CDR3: CASSYITGRGSPLHF
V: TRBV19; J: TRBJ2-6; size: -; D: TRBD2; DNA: TGTGCCAGTAGTATTGGCCGACTAGCGGGAGGGGCTGGGGCCAACGTCCTGACTTTC; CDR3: CASSIGRLAGGAGANVLTF
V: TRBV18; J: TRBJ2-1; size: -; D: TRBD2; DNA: TGTGCCAGCTCACCACGCGGGGGGGTTGTCTACAATGAGCAGTTCTTC; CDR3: CASSPRGGVVYNEQFF
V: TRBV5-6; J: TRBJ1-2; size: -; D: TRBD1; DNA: TGTGCCAGCAGCCCCGGGACAGGGGCCAGGGGCTACACCTTC; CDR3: CASSPGTGARGYTF
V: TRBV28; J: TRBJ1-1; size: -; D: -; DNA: TGTGCCAGCAGTTTCGACACTGAAGCTTTCTTT; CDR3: CASSFDTEAFF
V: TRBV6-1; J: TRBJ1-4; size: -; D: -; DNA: TGTGCCAGCAGTGAATGGCATAATGAAAAACTGTTTTTT; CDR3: CASSEWHNEKLFF
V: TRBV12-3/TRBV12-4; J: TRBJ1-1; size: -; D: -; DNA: TGTGCCAGCAGTTTAGGAACAGGTGAAGCTTTCTTT; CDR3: CASSLGTGEAFF
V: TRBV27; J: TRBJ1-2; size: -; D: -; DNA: TGTGCCAGCAGTTTTGTGACAGACTATGGCTACACCTTC; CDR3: CASSFVTDYGYTF
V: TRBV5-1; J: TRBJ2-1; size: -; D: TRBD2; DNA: TGCGCCAGCAGCTTGTACGCGGGAGGGCCGAATGAGCAGTTCTTC; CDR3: CASSLYAGGPNEQFF
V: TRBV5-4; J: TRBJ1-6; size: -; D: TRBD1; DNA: TGTGCCAGCAGTTGGGACAGGGAGAATTCACCCCTCCACTTT; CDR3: CASSWDRENSPLHF
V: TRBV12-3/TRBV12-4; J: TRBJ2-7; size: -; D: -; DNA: TGTGCCAGCAGTTTAGCGGTCAGGGGCGAGCAGTACTTC; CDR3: CASSLAVRGEQYF
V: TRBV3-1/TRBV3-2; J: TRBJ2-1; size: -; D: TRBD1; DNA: TGTGCCAGCAGCCCGGGACAGGGGACGGGTGGTGAGCAGTTCTTC; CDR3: CASSPGQGTGGEQFF
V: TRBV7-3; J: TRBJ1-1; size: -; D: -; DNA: TGTGCCAGCAGCTTAGCGGGCCTAGGCAACACTGAAGCTTTCTTT; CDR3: CASSLAGLGNTEAFF
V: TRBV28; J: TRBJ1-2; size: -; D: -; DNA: TGTGCCAGCAGTTCCCCTACTAACTATGGCTACACCTTC; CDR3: CASSSPTNYGYTF
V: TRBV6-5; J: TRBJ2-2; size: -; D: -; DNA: TGTGCCAGCAGTCCACGAACAGCAAACACCGGGGAGCTGTTTTTT; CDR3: CASSPRTANTGELFF
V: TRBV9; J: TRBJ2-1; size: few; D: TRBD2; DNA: TGTGCCAGCAGTCTAGCGGGATCCAATAATGAGCAGTTCTTC; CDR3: CASSLAGSNNEQFF
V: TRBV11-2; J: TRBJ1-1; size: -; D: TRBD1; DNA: TGTGCCAGCAGCGCAGGGGGCCCCGAAGCTTTCTTT; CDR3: CASSAGGPEAFF
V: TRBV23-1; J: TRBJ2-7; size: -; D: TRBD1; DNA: TGCGCCAGCACCCTGTGGGGACAGGGCGTATACGAGCAGTACTTC; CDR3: CASTLWGQGVYEQYF
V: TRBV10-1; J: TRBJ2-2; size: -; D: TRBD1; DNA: TGCGCCAGCAGCCCGGGACAGGGGACCGGGGAGCTGTTTTTT; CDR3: CASSPGQGTGELFF
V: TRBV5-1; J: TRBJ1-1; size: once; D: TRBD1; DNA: TGCGCCAGCAGCTTGGAGGGGGCATCCACTGAAGCTTTCTTT; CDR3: CASSLEGASTEAFF
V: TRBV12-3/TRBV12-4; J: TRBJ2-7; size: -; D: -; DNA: TGTGCCAGCACCTACGGACTATTCTACGAGCAGTACTTC; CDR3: CASTYGLFYEQYF
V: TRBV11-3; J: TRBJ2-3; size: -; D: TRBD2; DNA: TGTGCCAGCAGCCCAGGGACTAGCGGGGCCCCTCAGGATACGCAGTATTTT; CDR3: CASSPGTSGAPQDTQYF
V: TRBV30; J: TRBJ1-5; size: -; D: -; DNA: TGTGCCTGGAGTAGGCCGCAGGGCCTTCAGCCCCAGCATTTT; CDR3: CAWSRPQGLQPQHF
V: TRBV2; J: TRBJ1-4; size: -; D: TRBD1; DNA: TGTGCCAGCACCTACAGTTACGGGACAGGCCCAACTAATGAAAAACTGTTTTTT; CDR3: CASTYSYGTGPTNEKLFF
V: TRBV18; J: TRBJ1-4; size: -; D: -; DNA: TGTGCCAGCTCACCACCGCAGCCCGGAGGAGAAAAACTGTTTTTT; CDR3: CASSPPQPGGEKLFF
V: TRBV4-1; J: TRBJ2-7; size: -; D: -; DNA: TGCGCCAGCAGCCAAGGGACAATTCTCTACGAGCAGTACTTC; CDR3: CASSQGTILYEQYF
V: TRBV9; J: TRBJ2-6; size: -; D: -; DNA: TGTGCCAGCAGCGTAGCCTCAGGGTCTGGGGCCAACGTCCTGACTTTC; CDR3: CASSVASGSGANVLTF
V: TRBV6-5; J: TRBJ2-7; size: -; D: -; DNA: TGTGCCAGCAGTTACGACAGTCGGTCCTACGAGCAGTACTTC; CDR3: CASSYDSRSYEQYF
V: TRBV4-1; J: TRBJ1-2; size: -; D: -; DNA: TGCGCCAGCAGCGTCTCTAACTATGGCTACACCTTC; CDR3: CASSVSNYGYTF
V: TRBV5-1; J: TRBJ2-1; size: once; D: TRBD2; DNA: TGCGCCAGCGGGAGACTAGCGGGAGGTCACGATGAGCAGTTCTTC; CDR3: CASGRLAGGHDEQFF
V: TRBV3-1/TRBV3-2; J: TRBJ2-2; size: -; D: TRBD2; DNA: TGTGCCAGCAGCCGACTACTAGCGGGAGGGCCCAACACCGGGGAGCTGTTTTTT; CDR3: CASSRLLAGGPNTGELFF
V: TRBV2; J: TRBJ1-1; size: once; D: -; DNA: TGTGCCAGCAGTGAAACACAGCCGATGAACACTGAAGCTTTCTTT; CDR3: CASSETQPMNTEAFF
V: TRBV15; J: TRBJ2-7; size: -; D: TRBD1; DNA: TGTGCCACCGGACAGGGGCGCTCCTACGAGCAGTACTTC; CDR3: CATGQGRSYEQYF
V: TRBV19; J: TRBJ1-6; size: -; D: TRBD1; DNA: TGTGCCAGTAGTATAGGAGGGACAGGGACTAATTCACCCCTCCACTTT; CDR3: CASSIGGTGTNSPLHF
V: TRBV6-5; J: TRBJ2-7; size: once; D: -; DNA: TGTGCCAGCAGTTCCTACTCGGGTGGCTACGAGCAGTACTTC; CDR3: CASSSYSGGYEQYF
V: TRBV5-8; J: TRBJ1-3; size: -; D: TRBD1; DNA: TGTGCCAGCAGCTTGGCCTTTTATGGACAGGGTTCCATATATTTT; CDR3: CASSLAFYGQGSIYF
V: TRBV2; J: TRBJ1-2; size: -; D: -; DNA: TGTGCCAGCAACCGGGGTGCTAACTATGGCTACACCTTC; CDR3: CASNRGANYGYTF
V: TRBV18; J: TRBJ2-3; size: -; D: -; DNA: TGTGCCAGCTCACCCAACCTCGGGACTGGCACAGATACGCAGTATTTT; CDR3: CASSPNLGTGTDTQYF
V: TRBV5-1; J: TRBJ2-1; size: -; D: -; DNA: TGCGCCAGCAGCCAGGGTATAGGCAATGAGCAGTTCTTC; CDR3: CASSQGIGNEQFF
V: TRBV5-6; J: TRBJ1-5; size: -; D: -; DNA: TGTGCCAGCAGCTTGGGGACTCTCGAGCAGCCCCAGCATTTT; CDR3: CASSLGTLEQPQHF
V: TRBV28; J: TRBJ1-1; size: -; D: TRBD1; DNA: TGTGCCAGCAGTTGGACAGGGAATGAAGCTTTCTTT; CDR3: CASSWTGNEAFF
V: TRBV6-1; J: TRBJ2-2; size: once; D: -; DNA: TGTGCCAGCAGTGAAGCGGGGCAGGGATTATACACCGGGGAGCTGTTTTTT; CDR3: CASSEAGQGLYTGELFF
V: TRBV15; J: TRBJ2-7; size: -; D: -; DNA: TGTGCCACCAGCCGGGGGAGCGACGAGCAGTACTTC; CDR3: CATSRGSDEQYF
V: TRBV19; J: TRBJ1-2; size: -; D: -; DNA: TGTGCCAGTAGTATGTACGGGGTTGGCTATGGCTACACCTTC; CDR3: CASSMYGVGYGYTF
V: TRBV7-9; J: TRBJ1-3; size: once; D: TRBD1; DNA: TGTGCCAGCAGCCCGGGACAGACCAGTGCCATAGGAAACACCATATATTTT; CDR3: CASSPGQTSAIGNTIYF
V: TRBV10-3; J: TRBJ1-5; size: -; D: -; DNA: TGTGCCATCAGCCCAGACGGGAGCAATCAGCCCCAGCATTTT; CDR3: CAISPDGSNQPQHF
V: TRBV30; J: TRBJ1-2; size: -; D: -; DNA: TGTGCCTGGAGTAGGGGGACCTCTAACTATGGCTACACCTTC; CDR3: CAWSRGTSNYGYTF
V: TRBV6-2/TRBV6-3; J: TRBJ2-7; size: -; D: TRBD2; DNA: TGTGCCAGCAGTACGACCTCCCGGGGACTAGCTGGTTGCGAGCAGTACTTC; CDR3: CASSTTSRGLAGCEQYF